What follows are 21 T cell receptor beta chains derived from one specimen sequenced in a study of post-analysis software for immune sequencing data. The study, taken as a whole, reports: Controls had lower frequencies than patients of roughly five TRBV segments, which included TRBV5-6, TRBV5-1 and TRBV20-1.

Their antigens remain unidentified. Unique molecular identifiers were built into the TCR beta cDNA libraries. In TCRdb, the PCR reads were re-called with MiXCR into one record per CDR3 protein. The table lists 350,000 to 500,000 distinct CDR3 sequences, 30% to 45% of them singletons, with approximately 7.7% in the top ten. The specimen sequenced was blood. The receptors were gathered from a girl aged 2 to 10 with multiple sclerosis.

The CDR3 DNA reads TGCGCCAGCAGCCCTAGACAGGGCCCCTCCTACGAGCAGTACTTC. Protein product: CASSPRQGPSYEQYF. The chain links TRBV5-1 to TRBJ2-7; TRBD1 matches at 7 bases. Germline V gene lookup returns CDR1 SGHRS and CDR2 YFSETQ. This CDR3 comprises 15 residues. V trimming: 4 bases; J trimming: 0 bases; junction bases outside the gene matches: 7.

The rearrangement uses TRBV19 and TRBJ2-7; D gene unclear. The J call may be faulty, since TRBJ2-5 better matches the DNA end. The germline gives CDR1 LNHDA, CDR2 SQIVND (reference sequence). The CDR3 is 14 amino acids. DNA for the CDR3: TGTGCCAGTAGTAACACGGATAGTGTCCAGACCCAGTACTTC. Its protein product is CASSNTDSVQTQYF.

The table lists this clonotype with a few counts. The chain has TRBV5-5 and TRBJ2-7; TRBD2 matches 8 bases. Germline lookup yields CDR1 SGHKS and CDR2 YYEKEE (reference sequence). The length of the CDR3 is 13 residues. V lost 6 bases to trimming and J lost 4 bases; unmatched junction nucleotides: 6. The CDR3 region has the DNA TGTGCCAGCACCCTCGGGGGGGGATACGAGCAGTACTTC. It translates to CASTLGGGYEQYF.

This clonotype was counted ten times or more. J is TRBJ2-1 and V is TRBV4-1; 8 nucleotides align to TRBD1. The CDR3 runs to 18 residues. CDR1 is MGHRA and CDR2 is YSYEKL in the germline V gene. Trimming took 0 bases from V and 7 from J; bases not matched to a gene: 14. The CDR3 DNA reads TGCGCCAGCAGCCAAGAGGGCAGGGGGCTATTTTCGGGAAATGAGCAGTTCTTC. Amino acid sequence: CASSQEGRGLFSGNEQFF.

The V and J genes are TRBV12-3 or TRBV12-4 and TRBJ1-1, with TRBD1 as a possible D gene (6 bases). The CDR3 length is 15 residues. V was clipped by 3 bases and J by 0 bases, with 11 bases between them. CDR3 amino acids: CASSFWGPLNTEAFF. In nucleotides, the CDR3 is TGTGCCAGCAGTTTTTGGGGGCCCCTGAACACTGAAGCTTTCTTT.

This clonotype was observed a few times. The J gene is TRBJ2-3, the V gene TRBV3-1; the match to TRBD2 covers 10 bases. Germline CDR1 LGHDT, CDR2 YNNKEL (reference sequence). There are 16 residues in the CDR3. J was trimmed by 1 base and V by 4 bases; bases with no gene match: 5. The CDR3 DNA reads as TGTGCCAGCAGCCGTCGAGCGGGGGGGCGCACAGATACGCAGTATTTT. This codes for CASSRRAGGRTDTQYF.

The chain employs TRBV10-3 and TRBJ1-5; no reliable D call. The germline V and J ends were trimmed by 5 bases and 3 bases, with 8 bases remaining between them. CDR1 is ENHRY, CDR2 SYGVKD, per germline. The CDR3 is made up of 13 amino acids. CDR3 loop: CAISTGINQPQHF. DNA for the CDR3: TGTGCCATCAGTACCGGTATCAATCAGCCCCAGCATTTT.

This chain connects TRBV6-5 to TRBJ1-1, with D uncertain. V lost 0 bases and J lost 4, with 12 bases in between. Germline loops: CDR1 MNHEY, CDR2 SVGAGI. The CDR3 has 15 residues. CDR3 coding DNA: TGTGCCAGCAGTTACTCAGAGGGTTATGGCACTGAAGCTTTCTTT. It specifies CASSYSEGYGTEAFF.

V is TRBV6-1 and J is TRBJ2-5; D perhaps matches TRBD1 (5 bases). The CDR3 runs to 16 residues. Germline V gives CDR1 MNHNS, CDR2 SASEGT. V lost 1 base and J lost 0, with 12 bases in between. CDR3 loop: CASSEVWGRHQETQYF. CDR3 DNA sequence: TGTGCCAGCAGTGAAGTGTGGGGCCGCCACCAAGAGACCCAGTACTTC.

The rearrangement links TRBV7-9 to TRBJ2-6, with 10 bases fitting TRBD2. The germline CDR1 and CDR2 sequences are SEHNR and FQNEAQ (reference sequence). V was pared by 5 bases and J by 2 bases, with 6 bases of the junction left unmatched. This CDR3 region has 17 residues. The CDR3: CASSVLAGIPGANVLTF. The DNA of the CDR3 is TGTGCCAGCAGCGTACTAGCGGGGATCCCTGGGGCCAACGTCCTGACTTTC.

In its sample, this clonotype was seen a few times. The chain couples TRBV12-3 or TRBV12-4 to TRBJ1-1; weak D call: TRBD1 (5 bases). The V gene lost 5 bases and the J gene lost 3 bases, with 16 bases spanning the gap. The CDR3 length is 15 residues. The DNA of the CDR3 is TGTGCCAGCAGTCCCTTCGATGGGGGTGACACTGAAGCTTTCTTT. This translates into CASSPFDGGDTEAFF.

This chain joins TRBV7-2 and TRBJ2-7; D is unresolved. The germline V and J ends were trimmed by 1 base and 0 bases, with 10 bases remaining between them. This CDR3 comprises 15 residues. CDR1 and CDR2 from the germline V gene are SGHTA and FQGNSA. The CDR3 loop is CASSLGVGNSYEQYF. CDR3 nucleotides: TGTGCCAGCAGCTTAGGCGTGGGTAACTCCTACGAGCAGTACTTC.

The rearrangement joins TRBV5-1 to TRBJ2-4, with 10 bases lining up with TRBD2. TRBJ2-7 matches the DNA end more closely, so the J call is doubtful. This CDR3 is 15 amino acids long. CDR1 is SGHRS and CDR2 is YFSETQ in the germline V gene. CDR3 sequence (DNA): TGCGCCAGCAGCCAGACCCTAGCGGGAGACTACGAGCAGTACTTC. The encoded protein is CASSQTLAGDYEQYF.

As regards this clonotype: The junction shows a germline mismatch at one end, possibly a read error. The rearrangement joins TRBV10-3 to TRBJ2-7; the D gene is possibly TRBD1 (6 bases). CDR1 and CDR2 from the germline V gene are ENHRY and SYGVKD. This CDR3 contains 15 residues. CDR3: CAIGESGDRSYEQYF. The CDR3 bases are TGTGCCATCGGTGAGTCAGGGGATAGATCCTACGAGCAGTACTTC.

The CDR3 region has the DNA TGTGCCAGCAGTGAATCCGTGACTGAAGCTTTCTTT. This encodes CASSESVTEAFF. The chain employs TRBV25-1 and TRBJ1-1; D is ambiguous. V shed 1 base and J shed 5 bases, with 5 bases lying between them. The length of the CDR3 is 12 residues. Germline CDR1 and CDR2: MGHDK and SYGVNS.

The rearrangement joins TRBV29-1 to TRBJ2-2, with a possible D match to TRBD2 (5 bases). CDR1 is SQVTM and CDR2 is ANQGSEA in the germline V gene. The CDR3 runs 12 residues. The V and J ends lost 7 bases and 2 bases respectively, with 8 bases between them. In DNA, the CDR3 is TGCAGCGCAACGGGAAACACCGGGGAGCTGTTTTTT. Amino acids: CSATGNTGELFF.

V is TRBV3-1 and J is TRBJ1-6; TRBD1 might be the D (5 bases). Trimming removed 0 bases at V and 7 bases at J, with 13 bases between. Germline values: CDR1 LGHDT, CDR2 YNNKEL (reference sequence). This CDR3 has 16 residues. The CDR3 bases are TGTGCCAGCAGCCAAGATAAAGGGGTGGGGAATTCACCCCTCCACTTT. This codes for CASSQDKGVGNSPLHF.

This clonotype appeared a few times. V usage is TRBV29-1 and J usage is TRBJ1-2; D perhaps matches TRBD1 (5 bases). The germline V gene encodes CDR1 SQVTM and CDR2 ANQGSEA. Trimming left V 3 bases short and J 3 bases short, with 14 bases between. The CDR3 length is 14 residues. The CDR3 bases are TGCAGCGTTGACCAGGGAGGCAGGGACTATGGCTACACCTTC. It specifies CSVDQGGRDYGYTF. The variable domain in full, completed from reference TRBV29-1 and TRBJ1-2, reads SAVISQKPSRDICQRGTSLTIQCQVDSQVTMMFWYRQQPGQSLTLIATANQGSEATYESGFVIDKFPISRPNLTFSTLTVSNMSPEDSSIYLCSVDQGGRDYGYTFGSGTRLTVV.

The J gene is TRBJ2-7, the V gene TRBV7-2; D call uncertain. V was cut by 1 base and J by 2 bases, with 12 bases left in between. The CDR3 has 15 residues. Germline loops: CDR1 SGHTA, CDR2 FQGNSA. The CDR3 DNA reads as TGTGCCAGCAGCTTAGGTTCTCAGCTACCCTACGAGCAGTACTTC. This translates into CASSLGSQLPYEQYF.

The gene calls are TRBV12-3 or TRBV12-4 and TRBJ1-6, with D maybe TRBD1 (5 bases). This CDR3 contains 14 residues. V lost 6 bases, J lost 8 bases, and 14 bases lay in between. The CDR3 is CASRSTVLHSPLHF. The CDR3 DNA is TGTGCCAGCAGGTCGACAGTCCTCCATTCACCCCTCCACTTT.

A few counts support this clonotype. V usage is TRBV4-2 and J usage is TRBJ2-5, with 11 positions matching TRBD2. V was clipped by 0 bases and J by 5 bases; unmatched bases: 5. This CDR3 contains 16 residues. Germline CDR1 and CDR2: LGHNA and YNFKEQ. CDR3 sequence: CASSQDQLAGVETQYF. In DNA form, the CDR3 reads TGTGCCAGCAGCCAAGATCAACTAGCGGGAGTTGAGACCCAGTACTTC.